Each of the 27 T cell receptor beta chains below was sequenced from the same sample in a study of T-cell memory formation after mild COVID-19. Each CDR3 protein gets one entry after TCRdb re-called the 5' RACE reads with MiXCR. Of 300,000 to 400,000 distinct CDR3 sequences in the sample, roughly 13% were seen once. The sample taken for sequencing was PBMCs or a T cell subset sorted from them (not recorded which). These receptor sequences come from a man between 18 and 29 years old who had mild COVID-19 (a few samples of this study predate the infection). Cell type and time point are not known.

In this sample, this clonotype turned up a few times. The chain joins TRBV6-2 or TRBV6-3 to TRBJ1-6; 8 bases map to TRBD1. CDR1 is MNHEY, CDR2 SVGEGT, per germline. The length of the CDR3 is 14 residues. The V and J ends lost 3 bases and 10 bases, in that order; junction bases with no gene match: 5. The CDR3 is CASSYDRGFSPLHF. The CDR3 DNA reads TGTGCCAGCAGTTATGACAGGGGTTTCTCACCCCTCCACTTT.

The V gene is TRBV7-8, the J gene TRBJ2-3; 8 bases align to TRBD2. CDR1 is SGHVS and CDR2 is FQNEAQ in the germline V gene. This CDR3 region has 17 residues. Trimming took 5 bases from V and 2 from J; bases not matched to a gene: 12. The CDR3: CASSPGGVARHTDTQYF. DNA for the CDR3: TGTGCCAGCAGCCCCGGGGGGGTAGCGAGACACACAGATACGCAGTATTTT.

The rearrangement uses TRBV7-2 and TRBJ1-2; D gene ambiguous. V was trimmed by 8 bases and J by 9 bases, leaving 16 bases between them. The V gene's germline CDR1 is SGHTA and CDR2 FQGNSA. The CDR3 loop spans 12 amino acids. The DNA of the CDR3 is TGTGCCAGCTCCACCGTTGGGAAGAGCTACACCTTC. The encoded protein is CASSTVGKSYTF.

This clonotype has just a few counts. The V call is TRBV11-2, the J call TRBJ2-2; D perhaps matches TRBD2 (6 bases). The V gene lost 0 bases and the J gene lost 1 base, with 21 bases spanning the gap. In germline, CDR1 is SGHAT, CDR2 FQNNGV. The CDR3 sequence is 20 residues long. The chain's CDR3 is CASSLDSYSGGQMNTGELFF. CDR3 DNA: TGTGCCAGCAGCTTAGATTCGTATTCCGGAGGGCAGATGAACACCGGGGAGCTGTTTTTT.

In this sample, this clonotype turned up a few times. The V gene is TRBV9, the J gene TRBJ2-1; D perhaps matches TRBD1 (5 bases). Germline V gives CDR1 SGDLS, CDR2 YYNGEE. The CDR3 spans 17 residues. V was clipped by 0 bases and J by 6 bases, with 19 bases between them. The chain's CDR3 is CASSVGGRGIFPNEQFF. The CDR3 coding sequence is TGTGCCAGCAGCGTAGGGGGAAGGGGTATTTTCCCCAATGAGCAGTTCTTC.

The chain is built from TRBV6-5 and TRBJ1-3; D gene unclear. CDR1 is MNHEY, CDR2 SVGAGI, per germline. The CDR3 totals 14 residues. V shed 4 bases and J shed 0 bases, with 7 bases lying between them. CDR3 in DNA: TGTGCCAGCAGTTTCGGGCTCTCTGGAAACACCATATATTTT. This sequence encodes CASSFGLSGNTIYF.

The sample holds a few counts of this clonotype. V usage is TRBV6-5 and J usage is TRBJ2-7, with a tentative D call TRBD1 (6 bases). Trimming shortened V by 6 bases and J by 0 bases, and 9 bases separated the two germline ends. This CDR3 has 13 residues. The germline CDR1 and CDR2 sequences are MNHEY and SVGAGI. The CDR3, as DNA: TGTGCCAGCAGCCAGGGGAGCTCCTACGAGCAGTACTTC. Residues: CASSQGSSYEQYF.

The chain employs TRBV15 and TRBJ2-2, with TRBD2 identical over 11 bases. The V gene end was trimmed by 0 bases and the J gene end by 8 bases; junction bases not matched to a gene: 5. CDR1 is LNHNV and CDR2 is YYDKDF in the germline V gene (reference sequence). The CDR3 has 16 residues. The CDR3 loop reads CATSRDLAGGVGELFF. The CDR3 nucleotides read TGTGCCACCAGCAGAGACCTAGCGGGGGGTGTGGGGGAGCTGTTTTTT. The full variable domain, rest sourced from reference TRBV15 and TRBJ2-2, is DAMVIQNPRYQVTQFGKPVTLSCSQTLNHNVMYWYQQKSSQAPKLLFHYYDKDFNNEADTPDNFQSRRPNTSFCFLDIRSPGLGDTAMYLCATSRDLAGGVGELFFGEGSRLTVL.

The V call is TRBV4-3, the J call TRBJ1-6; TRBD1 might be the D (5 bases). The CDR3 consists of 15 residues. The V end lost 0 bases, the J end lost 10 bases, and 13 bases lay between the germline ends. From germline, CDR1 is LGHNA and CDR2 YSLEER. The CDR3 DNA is TGCGCCAGCAGCCAAGATCCCCGAAGGGGATCACCCCTCCACTTT. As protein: CASSQDPRRGSPLHF.

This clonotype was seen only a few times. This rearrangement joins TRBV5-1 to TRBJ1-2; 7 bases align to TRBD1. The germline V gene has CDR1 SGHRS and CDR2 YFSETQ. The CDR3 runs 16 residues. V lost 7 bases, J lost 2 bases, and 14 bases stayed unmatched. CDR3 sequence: CASGRGGTASNYGYTF. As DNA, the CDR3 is TGCGCCAGCGGACGTGGAGGGACAGCGTCGAACTATGGCTACACCTTC.

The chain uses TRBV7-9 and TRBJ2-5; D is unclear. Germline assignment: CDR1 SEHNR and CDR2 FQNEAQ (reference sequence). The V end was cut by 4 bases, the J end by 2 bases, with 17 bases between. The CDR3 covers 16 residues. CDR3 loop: CASSSFSGLGQETQYF. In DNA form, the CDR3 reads TGTGCCAGCAGCTCCTTCAGTGGCCTAGGGCAAGAGACCCAGTACTTC.

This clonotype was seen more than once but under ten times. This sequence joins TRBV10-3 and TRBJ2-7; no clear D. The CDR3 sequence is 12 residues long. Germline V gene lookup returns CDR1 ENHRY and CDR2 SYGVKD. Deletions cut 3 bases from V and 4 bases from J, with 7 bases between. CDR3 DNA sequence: TGTGCCATCAGTGAAGGGATATACGAGCAGTACGTC. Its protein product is CAISEGIYEQYV.

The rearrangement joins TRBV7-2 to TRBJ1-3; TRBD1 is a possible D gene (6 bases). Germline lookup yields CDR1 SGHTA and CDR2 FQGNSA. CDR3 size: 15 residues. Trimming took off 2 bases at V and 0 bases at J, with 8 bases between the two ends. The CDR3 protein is CASSLRGISGNTIYF. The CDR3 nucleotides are TGTGCCAGCAGCTTAAGGGGGATCTCTGGAAACACCATATATTTT.

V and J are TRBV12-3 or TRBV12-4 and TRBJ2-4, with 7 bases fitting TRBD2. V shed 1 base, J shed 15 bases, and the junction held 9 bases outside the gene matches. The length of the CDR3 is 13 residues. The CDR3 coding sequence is TGTGCCAGCAGTTTAGGCGGGCCAGGGAGGGTGTACTTC. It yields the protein CASSLGGPGRVYF.

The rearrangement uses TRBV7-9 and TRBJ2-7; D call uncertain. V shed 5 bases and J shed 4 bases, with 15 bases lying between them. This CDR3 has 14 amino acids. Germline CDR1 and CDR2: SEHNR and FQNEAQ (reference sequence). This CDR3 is CASSEKRSSYEQYV. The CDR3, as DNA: TGTGCCAGCAGCGAGAAGAGGTCTTCGTACGAGCAGTACGTC.

Here the CDR3 reads CASSPGQRGNTIYF. For the CDR3, the DNA is TGTGCCAGCAGCCCGGGACAGAGAGGCAACACCATATATTTT. The chain combines TRBV7-2 with TRBJ1-3, with 7 bases matching TRBD1. In germline, CDR1 is SGHTA, CDR2 FQGNSA. Losses at the gene ends were 5 bases for V and 7 bases for J; bases not matched to a gene: 8. CDR3 length: 14 amino acids.

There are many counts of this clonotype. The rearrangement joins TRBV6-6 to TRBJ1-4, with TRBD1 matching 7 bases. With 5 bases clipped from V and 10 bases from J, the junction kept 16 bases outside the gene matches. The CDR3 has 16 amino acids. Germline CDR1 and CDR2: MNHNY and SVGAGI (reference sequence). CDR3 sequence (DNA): TGTGCCAGCAGTCACACAACAGGGGCGGAAAGGGTAAAACTGTTTTTT. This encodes CASSHTTGAERVKLFF.

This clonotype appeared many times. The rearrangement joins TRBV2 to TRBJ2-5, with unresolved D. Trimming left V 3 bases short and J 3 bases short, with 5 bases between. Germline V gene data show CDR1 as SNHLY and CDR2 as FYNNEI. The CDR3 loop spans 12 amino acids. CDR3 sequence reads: CASSESKETQYF. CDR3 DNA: TGTGCCAGCAGTGAGAGTAAAGAGACCCAGTACTTC.

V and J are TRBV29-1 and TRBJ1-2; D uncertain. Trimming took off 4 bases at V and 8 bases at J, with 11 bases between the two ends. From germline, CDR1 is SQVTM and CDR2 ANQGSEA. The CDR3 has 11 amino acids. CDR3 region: CSVALTGGYTF. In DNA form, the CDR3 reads TGCAGCGTTGCATTGACCGGCGGCTACACCTTC.

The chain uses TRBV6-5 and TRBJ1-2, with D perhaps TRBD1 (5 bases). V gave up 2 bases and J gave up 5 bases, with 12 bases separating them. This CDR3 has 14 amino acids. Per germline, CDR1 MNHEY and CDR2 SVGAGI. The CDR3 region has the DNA TGTGCCAGCAGTTACGGAGACGGGGCGTATGGCTACACCTTC. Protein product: CASSYGDGAYGYTF.

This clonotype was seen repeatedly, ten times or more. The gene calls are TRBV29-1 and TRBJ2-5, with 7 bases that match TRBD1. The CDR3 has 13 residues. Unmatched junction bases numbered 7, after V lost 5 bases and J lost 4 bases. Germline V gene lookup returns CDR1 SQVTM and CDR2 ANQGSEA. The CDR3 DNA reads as TGCAGCGTTAGGACAGGTTCGGCAGAGACCCAGTACTTC. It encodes CSVRTGSAETQYF.

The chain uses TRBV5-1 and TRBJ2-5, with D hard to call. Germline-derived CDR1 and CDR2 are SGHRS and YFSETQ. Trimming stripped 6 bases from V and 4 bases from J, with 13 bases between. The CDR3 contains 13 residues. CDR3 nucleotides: TGCGCCAGCACCCTAGACACAGCAGAGACCCAGTACTTC. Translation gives CASTLDTAETQYF.

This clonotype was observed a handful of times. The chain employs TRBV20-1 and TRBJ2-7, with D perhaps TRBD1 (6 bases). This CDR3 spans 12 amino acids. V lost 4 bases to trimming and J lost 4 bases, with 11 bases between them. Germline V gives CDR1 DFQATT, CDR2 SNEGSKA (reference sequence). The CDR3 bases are TGCAGTGCTACCCGGACAGTTTACGAGCAGTACGTC. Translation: CSATRTVYEQYV.

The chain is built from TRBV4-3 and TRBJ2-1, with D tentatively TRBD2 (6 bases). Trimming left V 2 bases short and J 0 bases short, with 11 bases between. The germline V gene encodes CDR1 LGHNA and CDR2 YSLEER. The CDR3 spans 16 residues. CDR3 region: CASSQIAVSSYNEQFF. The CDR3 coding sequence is TGCGCCAGCAGCCAAATAGCGGTAAGCTCCTACAATGAGCAGTTCTTC.

CDR3 amino acids: CASSYQPNTEAFF. As DNA, the CDR3 is TGTGCCAGCAGTTACCAGCCAAACACTGAAGCTTTCTTT. The rearrangement joins TRBV25-1 to TRBJ1-1; no definite D call. V dropped 5 bases and J dropped 2 bases, with 9 bases sitting between them. Germline V CDR1 and CDR2: MGHDK, SYGVNS. The CDR3 totals 13 residues.

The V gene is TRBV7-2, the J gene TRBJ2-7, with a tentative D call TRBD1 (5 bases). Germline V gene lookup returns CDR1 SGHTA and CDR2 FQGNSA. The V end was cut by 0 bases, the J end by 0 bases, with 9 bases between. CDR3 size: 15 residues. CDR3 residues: CASSLAIDSSYEQYF. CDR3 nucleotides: TGTGCCAGCAGCTTAGCGATTGACAGCTCCTACGAGCAGTACTTC.

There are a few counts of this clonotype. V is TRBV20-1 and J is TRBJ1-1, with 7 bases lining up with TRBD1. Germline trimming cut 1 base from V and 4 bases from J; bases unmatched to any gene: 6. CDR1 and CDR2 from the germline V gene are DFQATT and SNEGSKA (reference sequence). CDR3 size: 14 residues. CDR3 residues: CSARVTTGTTEAFF. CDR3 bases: TGCAGTGCTAGAGTCACGACAGGGACCACTGAAGCTTTCTTT.